This TCR beta chain was sequenced during a study of blood T cell repertoires in COVID-19. For the study at large: Sources were T cells, B-cell-depleted T cells, or PBMCs; the material itself was cDNA or gDNA.

The V gene's germline CDR1 is MNHEY and CDR2 SVGAGI. V was cut by 10 bases and J by 3 bases, with 21 bases left in between. The CDR3 covers 15 residues. This table comes from immunoSEQ multiplex PCR, and its TCRdb copy is limited to in-frame clones, with some not included. This table has some 300,000 clones, nearly 90% appearing once. This clonotype originated in a woman aged 30 to 39 who had recovered from COVID-19. The sample consisted of PBMCs or T cells enriched from blood (not recorded which). J is TRBJ1-1 and V is TRBV6-5; D is perhaps TRBD1 (6 bases). The CDR3 reads CATITNQGTYTEAFF. CDR3 nucleotides: TGTGCCACCATTACTAACCAGGGGACCTACACTGAAGCTTTCTTT.